The 10 T cell receptor beta chains reported below all come from one sample, sequenced in a study of T-cell reconstitution after alpha-beta-depleted transplantation in children. Unique molecular identifiers were built into the TCRbeta library. MiXCR was run by TCRdb on the PCR reads, yielding one entry per CDR3 protein. Found here are more than 250,000 distinct CDR3 sequences, almost 10% of them singletons; the top ten hold around 10%. Here the sequenced sample was PBMCs from the stem cell graft donor, taken from the stem cell graft. The receptor set was obtained from a human donor who donated a stem cell graft to a child with SCID.

This clonotype was picked up many times. The chain combines TRBV7-8 with TRBJ2-4, with TRBD1 as a possible D gene (6 bases). From germline, CDR1 is SGHVS and CDR2 FQNEAQ. This CDR3 is 15 amino acids long. V was shortened by 5 bases and J by 6 bases, with 17 bases between the two germline ends. As DNA, the CDR3 is TGTGCCAGCAGCCGCACCCAGGGACAAACAAACATTCAGTACTTC. As protein: CASSRTQGQTNIQYF.

The CDR3 nucleotides read TGTGCCAGCAGTCCCCAAAGGACTGCCGGGCCGACCTCCGAGCAGTACTTC. Amino acids: CASSPQRTAGPTSEQYF. The V gene is TRBV27, the J gene TRBJ2-7, with D tentatively TRBD2 (5 bases). The V gene's germline CDR1 is MNHEY and CDR2 SMNVEV (reference sequence). The CDR3 extends over 17 amino acids. The V and J ends lost 5 bases and 6 bases respectively, with 26 bases between them.

V and J are TRBV3-1 and TRBJ1-6, with unresolved D. V gave up 1 base and J gave up 7 bases, with 8 bases separating them. Germline-derived CDR1 and CDR2 are LGHDT and YNNKEL (reference sequence). There are 14 residues in the CDR3. In nucleotides, the CDR3 is TGTGCCAGCAGCCAAGGGTACAGAAATTCACCCCTCCACTTT. It translates to CASSQGYRNSPLHF. Using reference TRBV3-1 and TRBJ1-6 for the parts outside the CDR3, the full variable domain is DTAVSQTPKYLVTQMGNDKSIKCEQNLGHDTMYWYKQDSKKFLKIMFSYNNKELIINETVPNRFSPKSPDKAHLNLHINSLELGDSAVYFCASSQGYRNSPLHFGNGTRLTVT.

This rearrangement joins TRBV5-1 to TRBJ2-1; the match to TRBD2 covers 12 bases. Germline CDR1 and CDR2: SGHRS and YFSETQ. V lost 0 bases to trimming and J lost 7 bases; unmatched junction nucleotides: 5. CDR3 size: 16 residues. Written as DNA, the CDR3 is TGCGCCAGCAGCTTGGTGCCTAGCGGGGGGGCTAATGAGCAGTTCTTC. Its translation: CASSLVPSGGANEQFF.

This clonotype came up a few times. This chain joins TRBV5-6 and TRBJ2-1; D possibly corresponds to TRBD1 (6 bases). The length of the CDR3 is 15 residues. V was trimmed by 0 bases and J by 6 bases, leaving 13 bases between them. The germline CDR1 and CDR2 sequences are SGHDT and YYEEEE. The CDR3 nucleotides are TGTGCCAGCAGCTTGGAGGGACACCAGTTCAATGAGCAGTTCTTC. The encoded protein is CASSLEGHQFNEQFF.

The chain carries TRBV6-5 and TRBJ1-1; no reliable D call. CDR1 and CDR2 from the germline V gene are MNHEY and SVGAGI. The CDR3 sequence is 14 residues long. The ends were cut back, 6 bases at V and 5 bases at J, with 16 bases in the middle. The CDR3 reads CASSRTGQGTEAFF. The CDR3 coding sequence is TGTGCCAGCAGCAGAACTGGGCAAGGGACTGAAGCTTTCTTT.

Only a few counts were recorded for this clonotype. V usage is TRBV5-1 and J usage is TRBJ2-6; 11 bases line up with TRBD2. This CDR3 has 20 amino acids. Germline V CDR1 and CDR2: SGHRS, YFSETQ. V gave up 0 bases and J gave up 0 bases; unmatched junction bases: 8. In DNA form, the CDR3 reads TGCGCCAGCAGCTTGGCCTTTACTAGCGGGGGTCCCTCTGGGGCCAACGTCCTGACTTTC. Its protein is CASSLAFTSGGPSGANVLTF. The complete variable domain, with remaining parts taken from reference TRBV5-1 and TRBJ2-6, reads KAGVTQTPRYLIKTRGQQVTLSCSPISGHRSVSWYQQTPGQGLQFLFEYFSETQRNKGNFPGRFSGRQFSNSRSEMNVSTLELGDSALYLCASSLAFTSGGPSGANVLTFGAGSRLTVL.

The chain recombines TRBV7-6 with TRBJ1-1; D is unclear. Between the trimmed V and J ends, which lost 1 base and 4 bases, there was a span of 7 bases. In germline, CDR1 is SGHVS, CDR2 FNYEAQ. CDR3 length: 13 residues. The CDR3 loop reads CASSLGIGTEAFF. The CDR3 DNA is TGTGCCAGCAGCTTAGGGATCGGCACTGAAGCTTTCTTT.

The chain carries TRBV7-2 and TRBJ2-1; D gene unclear. CDR1 is SGHTA and CDR2 is FQGNSA in the germline V gene. This CDR3 has 17 residues. The V gene lost 0 bases and the J gene lost 4 bases, with 16 bases spanning the gap. CDR3 DNA: TGTGCCAGCAGCTTAGCGCCCATCGACGGATTATACAATGAGCAGTTCTTC. Translated: CASSLAPIDGLYNEQFF. Together with reference TRBV7-2 and TRBJ2-1, the CDR3 gives the full variable domain: GAGVSQSPSNKVTEKGKDVELRCDPISGHTALYWYRQSLGQGLEFLIYFQGNSAPDKSGLPSDRFSAERTGGSVSTLTIQRTQQEDSAVYLCASSLAPIDGLYNEQFFGPGTRLTVL.

About this clonotype itself: Just one base apart from a much larger clone, this may be a read error. The chain carries TRBV14 and TRBJ2-2; tentatively, D is TRBD1 or TRBD2 (5 bases each). The CDR3 length is 12 residues. The germline V gene has CDR1 SGHDN and CDR2 FVKESK. V was pared by 6 bases and J by 9 bases, with 11 bases between. The CDR3 region is CASSWGSWELFF. DNA for the CDR3: TGTGCCAGCAGTTGGGGGTCCTGGGAGCTGTTTTTT.